Here is one T cell receptor beta chain with its context. The data stem from a study of cytomegalovirus exposure and HLA in healthy donors. Study as a whole: Around 79 million unique TCRs, all from HLA-typed donors, were included in an early release of the data.

Use of 60 Vbeta and 13 Jbeta primers characterized the PCR. Assay used: immunoSEQ multiplex PCR; TCRdb lists only in-frame clones, some missing. The repertoire holds 150,000 to 200,000 clones, with nearly 70% as singletons. Though probably carrying unrecorded immune exposures, donors were nominally healthy at sampling. This CDR3 comprises 13 residues. Trimming shortened V by 2 bases and J by 2 bases, and 9 bases separated the two germline ends. The germline V gene encodes CDR1 GTSNPN and CDR2 SVGIG (reference sequence). Sequencing was performed on PBMCs. This chain uses TRBV30 with TRBJ2-5; possibly TRBD2 for D (6 bases). This clonotype originated in a man aged 25-40 years in good health and CMV-seropositive. CDR3 DNA sequence: TGTGCCTGGAGTCCCGGGACTCAAGAGACCCAGTACTTC. It specifies CAWSPGTQETQYF.